The next 16 T cell receptor beta chains were all read from a single sample in a study of T cells and Merkel cell carcinoma outcomes. Here immunoSEQ multiplex PCR was the method, and the copy in TCRdb shows in-frame clones only, minus some. The sample includes about 15,000 clones, about 89% of them seen just once. The sample comprised tumor tissue from Merkel cell carcinoma. These receptors were collected from a human donor with Merkel cell carcinoma.

As for this clone: Other DNA sequences of this sample code for an identical CDR3. The chain recombines TRBV6-1 with TRBJ1-1; the D gene is possibly TRBD1 (5 bases). With 10 bases removed from V and 4 bases from J, the gap between germline ends came to 16 bases. This CDR3 has 13 residues. CDR1 MNHNS and CDR2 SASEGT come from the germline V gene. Here the CDR3 reads CATLRQFSTEAFF. CDR3 nucleotide sequence: TGTGCCACCCTGAGACAGTTCAGCACTGAAGCTTTCTTT.

This clone occurred a few times. The chain combines TRBV5-1 with TRBJ1-3; TRBD1 matches at 9 bases. V was clipped by 1 base and J by 8 bases; unmatched bases: 7. The CDR3 spans 15 residues. Germline V lookup: CDR1 SGHRS, CDR2 YFSETQ. For the CDR3, the DNA is TGCGCCAGCAGCTTGACAGGGGGCTTCGTAGACACCATATATTTT. It specifies CASSLTGGFVDTIYF.

V and J are TRBV30 and TRBJ2-5; tentatively, D is TRBD1 or TRBD2 (5 bases each). V was cut by 4 bases and J by 4 bases, with 10 bases left in between. The germline CDR1 and CDR2 sequences are GTSNPN and SVGIG (reference sequence). This CDR3 region has 12 residues. The CDR3 nucleotides read TGTGCCTGGACAGGGAGTGGAGAGACCCAGTACTTC. Its protein product is CAWTGSGETQYF.

J is TRBJ2-7 and V is TRBV15; 9 bases are shared with TRBD1. CDR1 and CDR2 from the germline V gene are LNHNV and YYDKDF (reference sequence). This CDR3 has 15 residues. Trimming cost V 5 bases and J 7 bases; bases outside gene matches: 12. The CDR3 DNA is TGTGCCACCAGCGACCGGGCACAGGGGGCGGGGGAGCAGTACTTC. This translates into CATSDRAQGAGEQYF.

The rearrangement uses TRBV10-2 and TRBJ2-1; 8 bases map to TRBD1. The CDR3 has 14 amino acids. Losses at the gene ends were 8 bases for V and 3 bases for J; bases not matched to a gene: 6. CDR1 is WSHSY and CDR2 is SAAADI in the germline V gene. The CDR3 DNA reads TGCGCCAGCGGCAGGGGGCAGGTCTACAATGAGCAGTTCTTC. It specifies CASGRGQVYNEQFF.

On this clone itself: Other DNA sequences in this specimen translate into the identical CDR3. The chain joins TRBV4-1 to TRBJ2-5, with a tentative D call TRBD2 (6 bases). Germline assignment: CDR1 MGHRA and CDR2 YSYEKL. Trimming stripped 4 bases from V and 2 bases from J, with 17 bases between. The CDR3 consists of 16 residues. CDR3 region: CASSPMGRSEQETQYF. In nucleotides, the CDR3 is TGCGCCAGCAGCCCAATGGGGAGGTCTGAGCAAGAGACCCAGTACTTC.

V and J are TRBV5-1 and TRBJ2-2; D perhaps matches TRBD2 (5 bases). The CDR3 consists of 13 residues. CDR1 is SGHRS, CDR2 YFSETQ, per germline. V dropped 4 bases and J dropped 5 bases, with 9 bases sitting between them. This CDR3 is CASSPSGTGELFF. Here the CDR3 DNA reads TGCGCCAGCAGCCCCTCGGGGACCGGGGAGCTGTTTTTT.

With regard to this clone: One end of the junction does not line up with germline, which may come from a read error. The chain links TRBV30 to TRBJ2-7; 10 nucleotides align to TRBD2. CDR1 and CDR2 (germline): GTSNPN, SVGIG (reference sequence). This CDR3 region has 11 residues. The CDR3: CAVGGLAGVSF. The CDR3 nucleotides are TGTGCCGTCGGGGGGCTAGCGGGGGTTTCGTTC. Based on the CDR3 plus reference TRBV30 and TRBJ2-7, the full variable domain is SQTIHQWPATLVQPVGSPLSLECTVEGTSNPNLYWYRQAAGRGLQLLFYSVGIGQISSEVPQNLSASRPQDRQFILSSKKLLLSDSGFYLCAVGGLAGVSFGPGTRLTVT.

The V and J genes are TRBV18 and TRBJ2-7; tentatively, D is TRBD1 (7 bases). CDR1 is KGHSH, CDR2 LQKENI, per germline. The CDR3 is 14 amino acids. The ends were cut back, 6 bases at V and 6 bases at J, with 18 bases in the middle. The CDR3 protein is CASSPGGGWGEQYF. CDR3 nucleotide sequence: TGTGCCAGCTCCCCCGGAGGGGGCTGGGGCGAGCAGTACTTC.

The J gene is TRBJ2-1, the V gene TRBV29-1, with D possibly TRBD1 on 6 matching bases. From germline, CDR1 is SQVTM and CDR2 ANQGSEA. The CDR3 is 12 amino acids. Trimming shortened V by 6 bases and J by 9 bases, and 15 bases separated the two germline ends. CDR3 loop: CSVHEQGPEQFF. The CDR3 DNA reads TGCAGCGTGCACGAACAGGGACCTGAGCAGTTCTTC.

The gene calls are TRBV15 and TRBJ1-1; D is ambiguous. V was pared by 5 bases and J by 1 base, with 14 bases between. Germline V gives CDR1 LNHNV, CDR2 YYDKDF (reference sequence). CDR3 length equals 15 residues. The CDR3 DNA sequence: TGTGCCACCAGCGGACGGACCCTTGGGAACACTGAAGCTTTCTTT. This translates into CATSGRTLGNTEAFF. The whole variable domain, remainder taken from reference TRBV15 and TRBJ1-1, is DAMVIQNPRYQVTQFGKPVTLSCSQTLNHNVMYWYQQKSSQAPKLLFHYYDKDFNNEADTPDNFQSRRPNTSFCFLDIRSPGLGDTAMYLCATSGRTLGNTEAFFGQGTRLTVV.

This clone has only one observation. The rearrangement joins TRBV5-1 to TRBJ2-7, with D possibly TRBD1 on 6 matching bases. This CDR3 contains 14 residues. V lost 1 base and J 0 bases, leaving 8 bases between the germline ends. The germline CDR1 and CDR2 sequences are SGHRS and YFSETQ. The CDR3 DNA follows: TGCGCCAGCAGCTTGACAGGGAACTCCTACGAGCAGTACTTC. It codes for CASSLTGNSYEQYF.

V gene TRBV9 combines with J gene TRBJ2-2; 8 bases match TRBD1. With V trimmed by 2 bases and J by 2 bases, 5 bases remained unmatched. The CDR3 contains 16 residues. Germline loops: CDR1 SGDLS, CDR2 YYNGEE. This CDR3 is CASSVQGATNTGELFF. CDR3 nucleotides: TGTGCCAGCAGCGTCCAGGGGGCGACTAACACCGGGGAGCTGTTTTTT.

This chain links TRBV11-2 with TRBJ2-7; 7 bases align to TRBD1. Germline trimming cut 5 bases from V and 2 bases from J; bases unmatched to any gene: 6. CDR3 length equals 14 residues. Germline values: CDR1 SGHAT, CDR2 FQNNGV. CDR3: CASSPRTGPYEQYF. The CDR3 DNA is TGTGCCAGCAGCCCACGGACAGGACCCTACGAGCAGTACTTC. Supplemented by reference TRBV11-2 and TRBJ2-7, the full variable domain reads EAGVAQSPRYKIIEKRQSVAFWCNPISGHATLYWYQQILGQGPKLLIQFQNNGVVDDSQLPKDRFSAERLKGVDSTLKIQPAKLEDSAVYLCASSPRTGPYEQYFGPGTRLTVT.

The chain recombines TRBV4-2 with TRBJ1-2, with D unclear. The CDR3 has 15 residues. V was shortened by 3 bases and J by 6 bases, with 17 bases between the two germline ends. Per germline, CDR1 LGHNA and CDR2 YNFKEQ. CDR3 sequence reads: CASSQKTRWEDGYTF. The CDR3 DNA reads TGTGCCAGCAGCCAGAAGACAAGGTGGGAAGATGGCTACACCTTC.

The CDR3 DNA sequence: TGTGCCTGGAGTGTACAAGAGGAAGCTTTCTTT. Protein product: CAWSVQEEAFF. This sequence joins TRBV30 and TRBJ1-1; no clear D gene. The length of the CDR3 is 11 residues. Germline CDR1 and CDR2: GTSNPN and SVGIG (reference sequence). With 0 bases removed from V and 8 bases from J, the gap between germline ends came to 7 bases.